This T cell receptor (beta chain) emerged from a study of blood T cell repertoires in COVID-19. Germline loops: CDR1 WNHNN, CDR2 SYGVQD (reference sequence). The CDR3 is 20 amino acids. Trimming shortened V by 4 bases and J by 3 bases, and 28 bases separated the two germline ends. The assay was immunoSEQ multiplex PCR, and TCRdb's table has in-frame clones only and misses some. The data show hundreds of thousands of clones, around 82% seen once. Sequencing was done on a sample of PBMCs or T cells enriched from blood (not recorded which). The rearrangement joins TRBV10-1 to TRBJ2-1; D tentatively reads TRBD1 or TRBD2 (10 bases each). The clonotype comes from a woman aged 40 to 50 with acute COVID-19. CDR3 protein: CASSGLGTGVTSGVYNEQFF. CDR3 bases: TGCGCCAGCAGTGGGCTTGGGACAGGGGTAACTAGCGGGGTCTACAATGAGCAGTTCTTC.